The source of this TCR beta chain is a study of shared clonotypes between healthy human individuals. Study-wide results and caveats: Clonotype sharing among donors was expected to depend on sequencing depth. Compared with memory subsets, naive subsets generally had larger estimated richness.

A note on this clone: The antigen is not known.

How the authors handled the data: For the immunoSEQ data, sequences were junction-only without quality scores, so filtering differed. Profiled with immunoSEQ multiplex PCR; TCRdb holds only in-frame clones, not every one. V and J calls and clone size follow that table, whereas D and trimming were derived from the DNA. The table has 650,000 to 800,000 clones, around 70% seen once. The CDR3 has 15 amino acids. V was clipped by 0 bases and J by 4 bases, with 13 bases between them. Germline loops: CDR1 LGHNT, CDR2 FRNRAP. CD45RA+ naive and CD45RA-negative memory subsets were separated from CD4+ cells. Sequenced material: memory CD4+ T cells sorted from blood. Subset described: CD45RA-negative fraction. The chain couples TRBV12-5 to TRBJ2-7; TRBD2 might be the D (5 bases). This sequence was found in a woman aged 30 to 39 in good health. The CDR3 region has the DNA TGTGCTAGTGGTTTGGTACGTAGAGGGCGGTACGAGCAGTACTTC. It encodes CASGLVRRGRYEQYF.